A single T cell receptor (beta chain) is shown here with its context. In its sample, this clone was seen once. There is no known antigen for this receptor. No clone much larger than this one lies a single base away; base qualities are absent. The library was built by means of the immunoSEQ multiplex PCR assay. The multiplex PCR relied on a mix of 60 forward primers for TCR Vbeta segments and 13 reverse primers for TCR Jbeta segments. The CDR3 region of rearranged TCR beta genes was amplified from genomic DNA by a multiplex PCR assay. On the Illumina HiSeq System, the amplified TCR beta libraries were sequenced as 87-base-pair reads. As for how the authors treated the data: In a later analysis, some 80 million unique TCR beta chains were counted across the 650 to 700 repertoires, and some 10 million of these chains were shared by at least two donors. Raw reads were error-corrected and collapsed into unique sequences by a nearest-neighbor algorithm in which closely related sequences were merged to remove PCR and sequencing errors. To assign V, D and J gene segments, CDR3 sequences were aligned to IMGT reference sequences. Each retained sequence needed at least a six-nucleotide match to both a V gene segment and a J gene segment. Rearrangements were called productive when the CDR3 lacked stop codons and stayed in frame with V and J; all others were non-productive. CDR3 was defined according to IMGT convention as the region running from the second conserved V-encoded cysteine to the conserved J-encoded phenylalanine. In an earlier analysis of around 640 of the donors, sequences lacking an unambiguous match to a single V gene segment were excluded. An earlier analysis of some 610 of the donors called V segments functional above 56.7% productive rearrangements and segregating when the between-donor standard deviation exceeded 5%. To diagnose cytomegalovirus status from the catalog of TCR beta chain sequences, a statistical classification framework was built. V and J gene assignment, in a later analysis, came from comparing TCR nucleotide sequences with IMGT/GENE-DB human TR gene sequences. The TCRdist pipeline was used in a later analysis to assign CDR3 sequences and most-parsimonious VDJ recombination scenarios. In a later analysis, each TCR beta chain was defined by its CDR3 amino acid sequence together with its V-gene family, and reads lacking a unique V-gene family were excluded. A later analysis removed several hundred highly shared, low-generation-probability nucleotide sequences to deal with suspected cross-contamination and a sequencing artifact. In a later analysis, a clonal expansion index was calculated for each public chain from normalized within-repertoire ranks of inferred template counts. A later analysis computed generation probabilities with a VDJ recombination model fitted to out-of-frame rearrangements, and checked the results against IGoR. Hypergeometric tests were used in a later analysis to score TCR-TCR, TCR-HLA and TCR-CMV co-occurrence, with a repertoire-size bias correction applied to the TCR pairs. A later analysis estimated false discovery rates by permuting HLA or CMV assignments 20 times. In a later analysis, co-occurring TCRs were grouped using DBSCAN, with TCRdist sequence similarity added in when clustering inside HLA-allele-positive subsets. Co-occurrence clustering excluded repertoires with fewer than 30,000 or more than 120,000 public chains, plus five with anomalous nucleotide sharing. Not all clones reach the TCRdb copy of this immuneACCESS table, which keeps in-frame sequences only. Checked studies attribute under half of the gap to unresolved V genes and leave the rest unexplained. V, J and clone size were drawn from that table, and D and trimming were deduced from the DNA. This sample has roughly 130,000 clones in its table, and 70% to 85% of those were observed once. The top ten hold around 3% of the sample.

This sample was included in a study of cytomegalovirus exposure and HLA in healthy donors listed by TCRdb under 2017. In terms of the full investigation: An earlier analysis of 587 of the donors reported 276 Gb of sequence data and 95 million to 130 million unique TCR beta sequences obtained from about 179 million T cells. An early release covering roughly 600 HLA-typed donors comprised about 300 gigabases of sequencing data and around 80 million unique TCR sequences. Of the 300 to 500 genotyped donors, 81% were placed in the genetic ancestry cluster associated with self-reported Caucasian donors. The aim of the study was to test whether cataloging public T cell receptors could identify signatures of past pathogen exposure. The study used immunosequencing to profile the T cell repertoires of around 600 subjects and linked those repertoires to cytomegalovirus serostatus. In addition to the first cohort of approximately 670 subjects, a separate validation cohort of approximately 120 different subjects was used. High-throughput TCR immunosequencing, statistical association of individual TCRs with disease status, and machine learning were combined to predict cytomegalovirus infection status. In a later analysis, previously published TCR beta repertoires from 550 to 750 donors were re-analyzed and high-resolution HLA genotyping was added so that TCR occurrence patterns could be studied. Rather than drawing on any new phenotypic data, the later analysis identified candidate immune exposures from TCR beta sequences and the way those sequences occurred across donors. An earlier analysis of around 580 of the donors used high-throughput TCR beta sequencing to judge whether each TCR beta V gene segment behaved as functional or pseudogenic. Donor age, sex, ethnicity and CMV serostatus were collected together with the repertoire data. A later genetic analysis took genome-wide SNP genotypes for about three fifths of the roughly 700 donors and used that subset as a discovery cohort. All discovery cohort repertoires had been generated using a single sequencing platform. Both class I and class II loci were covered by HLA typing, at four-digit resolution. Typing coverage varied by locus: roughly 629-640 donors for A, B, C, DRB1 and DQB1; more than 500 for DQA1; over 600 for DPA1; 450 to 480 for DPB1. A handful of DR-DQ haplotypes were handled as single units for association and clustering because linkage in the cohort was strong. Across around 400 genotyped donors of the cohort, an average of about 240,000 unique TCR beta nucleotide sequences per donor were sequenced, and 15% to 20% of those sequences were non-productive.

In total, more than 500 healthy bone marrow donors made up the cohort. At the time of sampling, every cohort member was nominally healthy, though immune exposures that went unrecorded were likely present. The donor tested CMV seronegative and was one of the 352 seronegative cohort members. Each donor provided a peripheral blood sample, and peripheral blood mononuclear cells were used for TCR beta sequencing. The Qiagen DNeasy Blood Extraction Kit was used to extract genomic DNA from the blood cell samples. Results the study describes overall, beyond this receptor: According to a later analysis, parvovirus B19, influenza, CMV and Epstein-Barr virus appeared linked to several top co-occurrence clusters. Sequencing depth was assumed to be roughly uniform across donors in the presence/absence analyses, though that assumption may not hold. A further reported finding was that TCR beta sequences accurately predicted the HLA-A and HLA-B alleles for most subjects in the first cohort. Because counts were too low, under 20 rarely observed V segments, including chromosome 9 orphons, were left out of the earlier analysis of approximately 580 of the donors. Strong co-occurrence of HLA alleles, especially DR and DQ, made assigning TCR associations to individual alleles difficult. A cluster of highly shared sequence variants was judged likely to represent a technical artifact of the sequencing pipeline. Most TCR sequences were seen in very few donors, while some public TCRs were found in many individuals. V-gene and J-gene trimming of TCR beta chains was associated with a missense DCLRE1C variant in a later genetic analysis, and the association was replicated in an independent cohort. Most CMV-associated TCR beta chains appeared to be HLA-restricted in a later analysis, and the HLA associations seemed to be driven largely by CMV exposure. CMV serostatus was the only immune exposure information available for the cohort. A few of the identified cytomegalovirus-associated TCR beta chains were confirmed in vitro to be specific for cytomegalovirus antigens. In a later analysis, TCR association rates were found to vary across HLA loci, with the most associated TCRs seen for DRB1 alleles and the fewest for HLA-C alleles. According to the authors, the approach could potentially be generalized to other disease states and immunological phenotypes. Linkage disequilibrium might explain the correlated functional status among segregating V segments, but an unknown experimental factor could not be excluded. HLA typing was unavailable for some donors at each locus, so association tests used only the typed subset. Broadly in line with IMGT annotations, most TCR beta V segments showed up in productive rearrangements about 87% or about 30% of the time in an earlier analysis of some 590 of the donors. Compared with the roughly 710-donor mean, donors in an Asian-associated ancestry cluster had fewer N-insertions in productive TCRs, according to a later genetic analysis. The classifier was reported to diagnose cytomegalovirus status with high specificity and sensitivity in both the original and validation cohorts. The cohort was sequenced for TCR beta chains only, and without alpha or paired-chain data the features that could be detected were limited. A total of fewer than 200 TCR beta chains were listed by the study as associated with cytomegalovirus. In a later analysis, HLA-associated TCR beta chains were found to be more clonally expanded and to have lower generation probabilities than equally common non-associated chains. Because the 87-base-pair reads could not distinguish some IMGT-functional V segments, including TRBV6-2 and TRBV6-3, those segments were excluded. At a false discovery rate of 0.05, a later analysis linked roughly 17,000 TCR beta sequences to specific HLA alleles.

The CDR1 and CDR2 encoded by the germline V gene are MNHNS and SASEGT. Trimming costs V 1 base and J 5 bases, and their ends lie 8 bases apart. Its CDR3 holds 13 amino acids, cysteine through phenylalanine. The sequence is cut down to CDR3 DNA, 39 bases in frame from base 1. This receptor was taken from a boy younger than 10 in good health and CMV-seronegative. This chain is built from TRBV6-1 and TRBJ2-5; no D gene is confidently identified. Sequences were obtained from PBMCs. The CDR3 corresponds to CASSEVSRETQYF. Read as DNA, the sequence is TGTGCCAGCAGTGAAGTTTCCAGGGAGACCCAGTACTTC.